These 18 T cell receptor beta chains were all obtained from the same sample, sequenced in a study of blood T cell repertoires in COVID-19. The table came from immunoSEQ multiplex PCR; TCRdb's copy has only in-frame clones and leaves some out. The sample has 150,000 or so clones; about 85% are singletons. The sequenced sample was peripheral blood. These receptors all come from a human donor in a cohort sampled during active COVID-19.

CDR3 region: CASSQVLEDRQGKQPQHF. The DNA of the CDR3 is TGCGCCAGCAGCCAAGTTCTGGAGGATAGACAGGGGAAGCAGCCCCAGCATTTT. V gene TRBV4-1 combines with J gene TRBJ1-5; 8 bases line up with TRBD1. The length of the CDR3 is 18 residues. Trimming removed 1 base from V and 7 bases from J; junction bases left unmatched: 15. The V gene's germline CDR1 is MGHRA and CDR2 YSYEKL.

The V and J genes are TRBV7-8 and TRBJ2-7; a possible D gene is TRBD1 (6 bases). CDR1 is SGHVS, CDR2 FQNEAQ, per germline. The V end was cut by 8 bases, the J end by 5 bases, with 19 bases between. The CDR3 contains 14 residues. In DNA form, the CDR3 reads TGTGCCAGCCAGCCAGGGACAAATTTCCACGAGCAGTACTTC. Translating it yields CASQPGTNFHEQYF.

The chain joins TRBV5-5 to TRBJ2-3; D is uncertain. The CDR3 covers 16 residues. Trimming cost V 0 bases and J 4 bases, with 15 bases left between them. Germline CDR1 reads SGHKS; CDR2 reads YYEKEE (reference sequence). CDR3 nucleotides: TGTGCCAGCAGCTTGGCCGTGGCTAGTCGAGCAGATACGCAGTATTTT. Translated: CASSLAVASRADTQYF.

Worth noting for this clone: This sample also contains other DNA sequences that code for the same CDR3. The CDR3 DNA reads as TGTGCCAGCAGTTCCCCGGGACAGACTAACTATGGCTACACCTTC. Residues: CASSSPGQTNYGYTF. The chain is built from TRBV6-5 and TRBJ1-2; TRBD1 agrees at 7 bases. The germline CDR1 and CDR2 sequences are MNHEY and SVGAGI. The CDR3 totals 15 residues. Unmatched junction bases numbered 5, after V lost 4 bases and J lost 0 bases.

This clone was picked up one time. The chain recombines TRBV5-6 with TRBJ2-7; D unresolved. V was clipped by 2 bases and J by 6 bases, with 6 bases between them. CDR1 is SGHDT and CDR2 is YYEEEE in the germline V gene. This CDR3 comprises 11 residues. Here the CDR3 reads CASSFAREQYF. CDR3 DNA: TGTGCCAGCAGCTTCGCGCGCGAGCAGTACTTC.

This CDR3 reads CARTYRSSGNTIYF. CDR3 coding DNA: TGTGCCAGAACCTACAGGAGCTCTGGAAACACCATATATTTT. This chain uses TRBV5-6 with TRBJ1-3, with a weak D call TRBD1 (5 bases). Germline values: CDR1 SGHDT, CDR2 YYEEEE. V shed 8 bases and J shed 0 bases, with 12 bases lying between them. This CDR3 has 14 amino acids.

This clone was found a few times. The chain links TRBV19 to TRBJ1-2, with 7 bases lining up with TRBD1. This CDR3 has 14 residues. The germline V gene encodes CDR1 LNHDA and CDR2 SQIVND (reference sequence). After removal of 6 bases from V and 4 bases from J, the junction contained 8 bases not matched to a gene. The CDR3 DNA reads TGTGCCAGTAGCCTTACAGGGGTCGTCTATGGCTACACCTTC. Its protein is CASSLTGVVYGYTF. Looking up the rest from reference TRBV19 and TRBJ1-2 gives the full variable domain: DGGITQSPKYLFRKEGQNVTLSCEQNLNHDAMYWYRQDPGQGLRLIYYSQIVNDFQKGDIAEGYSVSREKKESFPLTVTSAQKNPTAFYLCASSLTGVVYGYTFGSGTRLTVV.

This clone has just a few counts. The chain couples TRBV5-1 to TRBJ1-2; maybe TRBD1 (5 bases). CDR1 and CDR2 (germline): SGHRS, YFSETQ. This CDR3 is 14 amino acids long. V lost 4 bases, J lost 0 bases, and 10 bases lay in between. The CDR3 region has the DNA TGCGCCAGCAGCCCCGGACATACTAACTATGGCTACACCTTC. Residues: CASSPGHTNYGYTF.

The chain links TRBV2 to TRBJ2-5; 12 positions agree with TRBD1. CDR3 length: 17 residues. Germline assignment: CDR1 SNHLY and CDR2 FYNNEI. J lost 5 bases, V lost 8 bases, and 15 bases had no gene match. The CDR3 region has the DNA TGTGCCAGCGAGGGTGACCCGGGACAGGGGGCCCCCGAGACCCAGTACTTC. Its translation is CASEGDPGQGAPETQYF.

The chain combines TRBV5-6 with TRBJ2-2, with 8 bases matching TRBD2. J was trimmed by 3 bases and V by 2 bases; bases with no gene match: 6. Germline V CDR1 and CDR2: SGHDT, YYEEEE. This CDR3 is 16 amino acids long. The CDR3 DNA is TGTGCCAGCAGCTTAGAGTTAGCGGGGCACACCGGGGAGCTGTTTTTT. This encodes CASSLELAGHTGELFF.

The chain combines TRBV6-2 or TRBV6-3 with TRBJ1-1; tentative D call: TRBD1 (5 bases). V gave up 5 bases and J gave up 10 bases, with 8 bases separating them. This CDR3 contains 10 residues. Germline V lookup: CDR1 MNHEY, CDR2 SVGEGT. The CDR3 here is CASSGAGAFF. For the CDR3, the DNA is TGTGCCAGCAGTGGGGCTGGAGCTTTCTTT.

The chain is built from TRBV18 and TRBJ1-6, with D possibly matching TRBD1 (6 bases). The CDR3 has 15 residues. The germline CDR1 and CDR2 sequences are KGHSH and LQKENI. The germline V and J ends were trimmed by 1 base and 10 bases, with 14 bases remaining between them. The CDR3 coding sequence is TGTGCCAGCTCACCACACAGGGTCGATCGGTCACCCCTCCACTTT. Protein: CASSPHRVDRSPLHF.

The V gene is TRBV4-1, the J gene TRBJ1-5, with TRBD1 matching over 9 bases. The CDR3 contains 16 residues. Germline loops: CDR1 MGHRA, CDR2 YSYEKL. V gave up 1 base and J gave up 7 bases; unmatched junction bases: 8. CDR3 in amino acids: CASSQVGTGLRQPQHF. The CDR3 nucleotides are TGCGCCAGCAGCCAAGTTGGGACAGGGCTGCGACAGCCCCAGCATTTT.

The CDR3 bases are TGTGCCAGCAGCGAAGCCCGGGGTAGCCATAATTCACCCCTCCACTTT. This codes for CASSEARGSHNSPLHF. The genes are TRBV7-8 and TRBJ1-6; D unclear. Trimming left V 5 bases short and J 5 bases short, with 16 bases between. Germline V gives CDR1 SGHVS, CDR2 FQNEAQ. The CDR3 covers 16 residues. Using reference TRBV7-8 and TRBJ1-6 for the parts outside the CDR3, the full variable domain is GAGVSQSPRYKVAKRGQDVALRCDPISGHVSLFWYQQALGQGPEFLTYFQNEAQLDKSGLPSDRFFAERPEGSVSTLKIQRTQQEDSAVYLCASSEARGSHNSPLHFGNGTRLTVT.

CDR3 loop: CASSRGLGQPQHF. The CDR3 coding sequence is TGCGCCAGCAGCCGAGGGTTAGGTCAGCCCCAGCATTTT. The V call is TRBV5-1, the J call TRBJ1-5; D not resolved. In germline, CDR1 is SGHRS, CDR2 YFSETQ. CDR3 length: 13 amino acids. With 4 bases removed from V and 6 bases from J, the gap between germline ends came to 11 bases.

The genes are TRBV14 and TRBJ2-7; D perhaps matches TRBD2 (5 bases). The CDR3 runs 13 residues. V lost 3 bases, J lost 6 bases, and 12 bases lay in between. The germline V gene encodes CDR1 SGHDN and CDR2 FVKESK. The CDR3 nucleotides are TGTGCCAGCAGCCAGGACTCCCCGCGCGAGCAGTACTTC. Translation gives CASSQDSPREQYF.

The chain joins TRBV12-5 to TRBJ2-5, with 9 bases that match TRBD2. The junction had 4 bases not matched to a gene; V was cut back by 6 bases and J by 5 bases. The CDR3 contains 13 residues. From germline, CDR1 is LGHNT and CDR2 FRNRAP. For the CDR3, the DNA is TGTGCTAGTGGGATAGCGGGGGTGGAGACCCAGTACTTC. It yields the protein CASGIAGVETQYF.

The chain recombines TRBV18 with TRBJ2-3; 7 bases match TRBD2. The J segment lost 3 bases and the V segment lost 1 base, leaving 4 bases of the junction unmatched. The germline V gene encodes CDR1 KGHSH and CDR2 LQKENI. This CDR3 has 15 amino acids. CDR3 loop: CASSPRDGGTDTQYF. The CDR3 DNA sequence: TGTGCCAGCTCACCACGGGACGGGGGGACAGATACGCAGTATTTT.